These 24 T cell receptor beta chains came from one sample sequenced in a study of cytomegalovirus exposure and HLA in healthy donors. TCRdb keeps only in-frame clones here, not all; method: immunoSEQ multiplex PCR. The sample includes about 250,000 clones, about 88% seen only once; the top ten take 9.5% to 15%. The sample consisted of PBMCs. These receptors all stem from a man aged 18 to 29 in good health and CMV-seropositive.

The chain is built from TRBV27 and TRBJ2-1; D may correspond to TRBD1 or TRBD2 (5 bases each). Between the trimmed V and J ends, which lost 1 base and 0 bases, there was a span of 10 bases. Looked up from germline, CDR1 is MNHEY and CDR2 is SMNVEV (reference sequence). The CDR3 totals 16 residues. CDR3 residues: CASSLWGYGSYNEQFF. The CDR3 DNA reads TGTGCCAGCAGTTTATGGGGGTACGGCTCCTACAATGAGCAGTTCTTC.

This clone was seen a few times. Other DNA sequences from this sample encode an identical CDR3 as well. The V gene is TRBV27, the J gene TRBJ2-2; D uncertain. V was clipped by 1 base and J by 5 bases, with 2 bases between them. Germline V gene data show CDR1 as MNHEY and CDR2 as SMNVEV (reference sequence). This CDR3 is 12 amino acids long. CDR3 sequence: CASSLLTGELFF. For the CDR3, the DNA is TGTGCCAGCAGTTTATTAACCGGGGAGCTGTTTTTT.

The J gene is TRBJ2-3, the V gene TRBV6-5; 9 bases map to TRBD2. Germline CDR1 reads MNHEY; CDR2 reads SVGAGI. Unmatched junction bases numbered 2, after V lost 3 bases and J lost 1 base. The CDR3 sequence is 15 residues long. The CDR3 coding sequence is TGTGCCAGCAGTTATAGCGGGAGAGGCACAGATACGCAGTATTTT. Amino acids: CASSYSGRGTDTQYF.

This clone was observed a few times. V is TRBV7-2 and J is TRBJ2-7; D gene ambiguous. Germline assignment: CDR1 SGHTA and CDR2 FQGNSA. Trimming stripped 1 base from V and 2 bases from J, with 15 bases between. This CDR3 comprises 16 residues. This chain's CDR3 is CASSLGPLDGTYEQYF. The CDR3 DNA reads as TGTGCCAGCAGCTTAGGGCCCTTGGACGGAACCTACGAGCAGTACTTC. The entire variable domain, with the rest obtained from reference TRBV7-2 and TRBJ2-7, is as follows: GAGVSQSPSNKVTEKGKDVELRCDPISGHTALYWYRQSLGQGLEFLIYFQGNSAPDKSGLPSDRFSAERTGGSVSTLTIQRTQQEDSAVYLCASSLGPLDGTYEQYFGPGTRLTVT.

The chain uses TRBV6-4 and TRBJ2-3, with unresolved D. V was clipped by 3 bases and J by 4 bases, with 11 bases between them. CDR1 is MRHNA, CDR2 SNTAGT, per germline. There are 14 residues in the CDR3. CDR3 bases: TGTGCCAGCAGTGAGCGTAGTGAAGCAGATACGCAGTATTTT. Amino acids: CASSERSEADTQYF.

The chain is built from TRBV30 and TRBJ2-7; possible D gene TRBD2, 7 bases. In germline, CDR1 is GTSNPN, CDR2 SVGIG (reference sequence). Trimming removed 5 bases from V and 0 bases from J, with 17 bases in between. The CDR3 covers 15 residues. CDR3 DNA: TGTGCCTGGGGTCCCGGGCGGGGGCCCTCCTACGAGCAGTACTTC. This gives the protein CAWGPGRGPSYEQYF.

The rearrangement links TRBV6-1 to TRBJ2-7; 9 positions match TRBD2. Germline CDR1 reads MNHNS; CDR2 reads SASEGT. The CDR3 spans 15 residues. J lost 2 bases, V lost 2 bases, and 4 bases had no gene match. The CDR3 nucleotides read TGTGCCAGCAGTGAAAGCGCGGGAGGGCCCTACGAGCAGTACTTC. It translates to CASSESAGGPYEQYF.

The rearrangement uses TRBV6-5 and TRBJ2-2; 9 positions match TRBD1. The V gene end was trimmed by 0 bases and the J gene end by 5 bases; junction bases not matched to a gene: 4. This CDR3 has 16 residues. The germline gives CDR1 MNHEY, CDR2 SVGAGI. In DNA, the CDR3 is TGTGCCAGCAGTTACTCGAACAGGGGGCTTACCGGGGAGCTGTTTTTT. It specifies CASSYSNRGLTGELFF.

The chain has TRBV28 and TRBJ2-2, with 13 bases lining up with TRBD2. Germline CDR1 and CDR2: MDHEN and SYDVKM. The CDR3 spans 14 residues. The junction had 0 bases not matched to a gene; V was cut back by 8 bases and J by 3 bases. The CDR3 sequence is CASGLAGDTGELFF. In nucleotides, the CDR3 is TGTGCCAGCGGACTAGCGGGAGACACCGGGGAGCTGTTTTTT.

The chain couples TRBV4-1 to TRBJ2-1, with TRBD2 matching over 9 bases. V shed 1 base, J shed 9 bases, and the junction held 13 bases outside the gene matches. This CDR3 comprises 17 residues. Germline V lookup: CDR1 MGHRA, CDR2 YSYEKL. The CDR3 spells CASSQVAGVYPVGEQFF. For the CDR3, the DNA is TGCGCCAGCAGCCAAGTAGCGGGAGTGTACCCGGTTGGTGAGCAGTTCTTC.

This rearrangement joins TRBV28 to TRBJ2-4; 7 bases match TRBD1. Germline lookup yields CDR1 MDHEN and CDR2 SYDVKM. The trim removed 4 bases at V and 6 bases at J, leaving 0 bases unmatched. The CDR3 is 12 residues long. CDR3 bases: TGTGCCAGCAGTTACAGGGGAAACATTCAGTACTTC. It codes for CASSYRGNIQYF.

On this clone itself: Other DNA sequences in this specimen translate into the identical CDR3. The chain employs TRBV15 and TRBJ2-3; tentatively, D is TRBD2 (5 bases). The CDR3 contains 13 residues. Between the trimmed V and J ends, which lost 5 bases and 0 bases, there was a span of 6 bases. Per germline, CDR1 LNHNV and CDR2 YYDKDF (reference sequence). CDR3 amino acids: CATSSGSTDTQYF. CDR3 in DNA: TGTGCCACCAGCTCGGGGAGCACAGATACGCAGTATTTT.

The J gene is TRBJ1-5, the V gene TRBV18; D is unresolved. Germline V gene data show CDR1 as KGHSH and CDR2 as LQKENI. The length of the CDR3 is 15 residues. V shed 1 base and J shed 5 bases, with 12 bases lying between them. This chain's CDR3 is CASSPQLDGDQPQHF. CDR3 DNA sequence: TGTGCCAGCTCACCACAGCTGGACGGCGATCAGCCCCAGCATTTT.

The CDR3 DNA sequence: TGTGCCAGCAGTTTTCTCCTAGCCGCAGATACGCAGTATTTT. Protein sequence: CASSFLLAADTQYF. The chain joins TRBV27 to TRBJ2-3, with a weak D call TRBD2 (5 bases). Deletions cut 3 bases from V and 4 bases from J, with 11 bases between. CDR3 size: 14 residues. CDR1 and CDR2 from the germline V gene are MNHEY and SMNVEV (reference sequence).

This clone was seen repeatedly, ten times or more. V gene TRBV5-1 combines with J gene TRBJ1-2; D ambiguous. Germline CDR1 and CDR2: SGHRS and YFSETQ. This CDR3 comprises 13 residues. V gave up 3 bases and J gave up 6 bases, with 12 bases separating them. The CDR3 nucleotides are TGCGCCAGCAGCTCCACACCCCAGGATGGCTACACCTTC. Its translation is CASSSTPQDGYTF.

The chain carries TRBV2 and TRBJ1-4; D unclear. V gave up 6 bases and J gave up 0 bases, with 11 bases separating them. This CDR3 spans 15 amino acids. The germline CDR1 and CDR2 sequences are SNHLY and FYNNEI. The CDR3 nucleotides read TGTGCCAGCAGAAGGAGTCCTGCAACTAATGAAAAACTGTTTTTT. This codes for CASRRSPATNEKLFF.

CDR3 amino acids: CASSWTSGPYEQYF. The CDR3 coding sequence is TGTGCCAGCAGTTGGACTAGCGGACCCTACGAGCAGTACTTC. The rearrangement links TRBV27 to TRBJ2-7; 10 bases are a match to TRBD2. V lost 4 bases to trimming and J lost 2 bases; unmatched junction nucleotides: 2. The CDR3 loop spans 14 amino acids. CDR1 and CDR2 (germline): MNHEY, SMNVEV (reference sequence).

The chain combines TRBV7-6 with TRBJ1-2; TRBD1 matches at 7 bases. The CDR3 has 12 amino acids. CDR1 is SGHVS, CDR2 FNYEAQ, per germline. V shed 4 bases, J shed 11 bases, and the junction held 7 bases outside the gene matches. The CDR3 region has the DNA TGTGCCAGCAGCTCCCCCGGACAGGCGTACACCTTC. It is translated as CASSSPGQAYTF. Full variable domain (remainder filled in from reference TRBV7-6 and TRBJ1-2): GAGVSQSPRYKVTKRGQDVALRCDPISGHVSLYWYRQALGQGPEFLTYFNYEAQQDKSGLPNDRFSAERPEGSISTLTIQRTEQRDSAMYRCASSSPGQAYTFGSGTRLTVV.

The genes are TRBV6-1 and TRBJ2-4; 7 positions agree with TRBD1. This CDR3 is 17 amino acids long. CDR1 MNHNS and CDR2 SASEGT come from the germline V gene. Trimming at V came to 10 bases and at J to 1 base, leaving 16 bases not matched to a gene. CDR3 bases: TGTGCCACCAGGGAAATGACAGGGAGAGGGGCCAAAAACATTCAGTACTTC. Translating it yields CATREMTGRGAKNIQYF.

The genes are TRBV7-2 and TRBJ2-7, with TRBD1 matching 8 bases. The germline gives CDR1 SGHTA, CDR2 FQGNSA. The V segment lost 5 bases and the J segment 5 bases; nucleotides outside the gene matches: 8. The CDR3 length is 14 residues. CDR3 sequence: CASSPGTGQDEQYF. Here the CDR3 DNA reads TGTGCCAGCAGCCCCGGGACAGGTCAGGACGAGCAGTACTTC.

This chain uses TRBV19 with TRBJ1-2, with D maybe TRBD1 (6 bases). V was trimmed by 2 bases and J by 4 bases, leaving 8 bases between them. Germline lookup yields CDR1 LNHDA and CDR2 SQIVND (reference sequence). The CDR3 consists of 13 residues. CDR3 protein: CASSITGSYGYTF. CDR3 bases: TGTGCCAGTAGTATAACAGGGTCCTATGGCTACACCTTC.

The rearrangement joins TRBV27 to TRBJ2-7; 10 nucleotides match TRBD2. This CDR3 has 15 amino acids. Germline V CDR1 and CDR2: MNHEY, SMNVEV (reference sequence). V gave up 4 bases and J gave up 2 bases; unmatched junction bases: 5. CDR3 in amino acids: CASSWSGRAAYEQYF. The CDR3 nucleotides read TGTGCCAGCAGTTGGAGCGGGAGGGCCGCCTACGAGCAGTACTTC.

The CDR3: CASSKTQGLNTEAFF. DNA of the CDR3: TGTGCCAGCAGTAAGACACAGGGTCTGAACACTGAAGCTTTCTTT. The J gene is TRBJ1-1, the V gene TRBV27; a possible D gene is TRBD1 (6 bases). Trimming stripped 5 bases from V and 0 bases from J, with 13 bases between. Looked up from germline, CDR1 is MNHEY and CDR2 is SMNVEV (reference sequence). The CDR3 totals 15 residues.

The rearrangement links TRBV25-1 to TRBJ2-7; unclear D gene. The V and J ends lost 6 bases and 8 bases respectively, with 11 bases between them. The CDR3 has 11 residues. The germline CDR1 and CDR2 sequences are MGHDK and SYGVNS. The CDR3 spells CASRTQNQQYF. Here the CDR3 DNA reads TGTGCCAGCAGGACCCAGAATCAGCAGTACTTC.